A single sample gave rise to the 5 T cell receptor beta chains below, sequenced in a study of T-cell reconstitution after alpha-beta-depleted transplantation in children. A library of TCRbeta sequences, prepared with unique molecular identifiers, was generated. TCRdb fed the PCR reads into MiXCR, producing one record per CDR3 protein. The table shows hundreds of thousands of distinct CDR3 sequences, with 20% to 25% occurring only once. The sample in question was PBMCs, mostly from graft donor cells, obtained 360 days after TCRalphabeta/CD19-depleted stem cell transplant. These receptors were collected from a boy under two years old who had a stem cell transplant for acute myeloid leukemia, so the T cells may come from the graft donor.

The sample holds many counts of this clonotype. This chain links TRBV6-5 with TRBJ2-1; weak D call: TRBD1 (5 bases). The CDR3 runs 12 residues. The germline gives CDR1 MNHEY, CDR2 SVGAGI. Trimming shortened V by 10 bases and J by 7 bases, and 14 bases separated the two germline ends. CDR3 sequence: CATLPPGNEQFF. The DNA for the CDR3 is TGTGCCACCCTTCCCCCAGGGAATGAGCAGTTCTTC.

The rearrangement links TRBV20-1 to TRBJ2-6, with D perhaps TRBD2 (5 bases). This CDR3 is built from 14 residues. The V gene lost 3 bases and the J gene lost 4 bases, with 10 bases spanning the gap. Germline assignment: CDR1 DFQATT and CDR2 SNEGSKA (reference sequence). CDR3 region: CSASGVSGANVLTF. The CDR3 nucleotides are TGCAGTGCTAGCGGGGTCTCCGGGGCCAACGTCCTGACTTTC.

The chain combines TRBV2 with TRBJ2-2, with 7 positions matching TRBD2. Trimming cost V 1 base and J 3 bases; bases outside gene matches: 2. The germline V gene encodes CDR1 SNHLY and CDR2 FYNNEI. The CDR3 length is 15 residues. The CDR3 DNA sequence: TGTGCCAGCAGTGAAGTGCGGGGGTACACCGGGGAGCTGTTTTTT. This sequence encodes CASSEVRGYTGELFF.

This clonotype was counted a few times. The CDR3 is CSARGSGQRTAYEQYV. DNA of the CDR3: TGCAGTGCTAGAGGCTCGGGACAGCGCACAGCCTACGAGCAGTACGTC. The chain uses TRBV20-1 and TRBJ2-7; 7 bases map to TRBD1. This CDR3 has 16 residues. The germline CDR1 and CDR2 sequences are DFQATT and SNEGSKA (reference sequence). Trimming removed 1 base from V and 2 bases from J; junction bases left unmatched: 11.

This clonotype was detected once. CDR3 sequence reads: CSARDGGGGGSYNEQFF. The CDR3 DNA sequence: TGCAGTGCTAGAGATGGAGGCGGGGGGGGCTCCTACAATGAGCAGTTCTTC. V is TRBV20-1 and J is TRBJ2-1; 9 bases align to TRBD2. Per the germline V gene, CDR1 is DFQATT and CDR2 is SNEGSKA (reference sequence). The CDR3 is made up of 17 amino acids. V lost 0 bases and J lost 0; bases outside the gene matches: 6.